The 30 T cell receptor beta chains below come from one sample, sequenced in a study of T-cell reconstitution after alpha-beta-depleted transplantation in children. This sample's TCRbeta library carried unique molecular identifier barcodes. A single record per CDR3 protein comes from TCRdb applying MiXCR to the PCR reads. The sample contains 360,000 or so distinct CDR3 sequences, roughly 22% of which appear only once. Sequenced here: PBMCs from the stem cell graft donor, sampled from the stem cell graft. All receptors come from a human donor who donated a stem cell graft to a child with acute myeloid leukemia.

The V call is TRBV12-5, the J call TRBJ2-5; 11 positions match TRBD2. Germline trimming cut 6 bases from V and 3 bases from J; bases unmatched to any gene: 15. The CDR3 length is 18 residues. Germline assignment: CDR1 LGHNT and CDR2 FRNRAP. In DNA form, the CDR3 reads TGTGCTAGTGGCCTAAGGACTAGCGGGTTAGGTTATAAAGAGACCCAGTACTTC. Translating it yields CASGLRTSGLGYKETQYF. Full variable domain (outside the CDR3, taken from reference TRBV12-5 and TRBJ2-5): DARVTQTPRHKVTEMGQEVTMRCQPILGHNTVFWYRQTMMQGLELLAYFRNRAPLDDSGMPKDRFSAEMPDATLATLKIQPSEPRDSAVYFCASGLRTSGLGYKETQYFGPGTRLLVL.

This chain uses TRBV20-1 with TRBJ2-1; 7 bases align to TRBD1. CDR1 and CDR2 (germline): DFQATT, SNEGSKA (reference sequence). The V gene end was trimmed by 1 base and the J gene end by 3 bases; junction bases not matched to a gene: 9. This CDR3 comprises 16 residues. The CDR3 is CSARVPGGKVYNEQFF. CDR3 nucleotides: TGCAGTGCTAGAGTGCCAGGGGGTAAGGTCTACAATGAGCAGTTCTTC.

J is TRBJ2-1 and V is TRBV29-1; 7 bases match TRBD1. The ends lost 5 bases at V and 4 bases at J; junction bases unmatched: 14. Germline CDR1 and CDR2: SQVTM and ANQGSEA. This CDR3 has 16 residues. CDR3 nucleotide sequence: TGCAGCGTTCCCTCAATGACAGGGAGTGGGTACAATGAGCAGTTCTTC. This gives the protein CSVPSMTGSGYNEQFF.

This clonotype appeared a single time. V gene TRBV12-5 combines with J gene TRBJ2-1; D not certain. V was trimmed by 3 bases and J by 3 bases, leaving 12 bases between them. Germline V gene lookup returns CDR1 LGHNT and CDR2 FRNRAP. CDR3 length equals 15 residues. CDR3 DNA sequence: TGTGCTAGTGGTTTTGGGTCTACCTACTACAATGAGCAGTTCTTC. It is translated as CASGFGSTYYNEQFF.

The chain combines TRBV12-3 or TRBV12-4 with TRBJ2-7, with D maybe TRBD1 (6 bases). This CDR3 has 12 amino acids. The V gene lost 6 bases and the J gene lost 4 bases, with 10 bases spanning the gap. The CDR3 DNA follows: TGTGCCAGCAGGCACAGGGAGTACGAGCAGTACTTC. It codes for CASRHREYEQYF.

This clonotype was counted many times. The rearrangement links TRBV29-1 to TRBJ2-1; the D gene could be TRBD1 or TRBD2 (6 bases each). The CDR3 has 11 amino acids. Between the trimmed V and J ends, which lost 4 bases and 16 bases, there was a span of 17 bases. Per germline, CDR1 SQVTM and CDR2 ANQGSEA. The CDR3 reads CSVARGRPHFF. As DNA, the CDR3 is TGCAGCGTTGCACGGGGGCGACCCCATTTCTTC.

This clonotype was recorded a few times. The chain carries TRBV20-1 and TRBJ2-1; the D gene is possibly TRBD2 (5 bases). Germline CDR1 reads DFQATT; CDR2 reads SNEGSKA (reference sequence). The CDR3 extends over 14 amino acids. V was pared by 6 bases and J by 8 bases, with 20 bases between. CDR3 sequence (DNA): TGCAGTGCCCAGCGCGAGAGGGTGTGGGATGAGCAGTTCTTC. Its protein is CSAQRERVWDEQFF.

This clonotype has only a few counts. V and J are TRBV5-1 and TRBJ2-4; 8 bases line up with TRBD1. The CDR3 is 17 amino acids. Trimming at V came to 0 bases and at J to 1 base, leaving 6 bases not matched to a gene. Germline V lookup: CDR1 SGHRS, CDR2 YFSETQ. The CDR3 DNA follows: TGCGCCAGCAGCTTGGTAGGACAGGGTCGGGCCAAAAACATTCAGTACTTC. The encoded protein is CASSLVGQGRAKNIQYF. Full variable domain (outside the CDR3, taken from reference TRBV5-1 and TRBJ2-4): KAGVTQTPRYLIKTRGQQVTLSCSPISGHRSVSWYQQTPGQGLQFLFEYFSETQRNKGNFPGRFSGRQFSNSRSEMNVSTLELGDSALYLCASSLVGQGRAKNIQYFGAGTRLSVL.

This clonotype came up many times. This chain connects TRBV29-1 to TRBJ2-1, with TRBD1 identical over 8 bases. The CDR3 runs to 14 residues. Germline assignment: CDR1 SQVTM and CDR2 ANQGSEA. The ends lost 2 bases at V and 6 bases at J; junction bases unmatched: 6. CDR3 amino acids: CSVENRGYSNEQFF. CDR3 DNA: TGCAGCGTTGAAAACAGGGGGTATAGCAATGAGCAGTTCTTC.

At least ten counts were recorded for this clonotype. The chain carries TRBV4-2 and TRBJ2-1; D is undetermined. Deletions cut 0 bases from V and 5 bases from J, with 11 bases between. The CDR3 loop spans 15 amino acids. Germline assignment: CDR1 LGHNA and CDR2 YNFKEQ. The CDR3 reads CASSQDLGGHNEQFF. DNA of the CDR3: TGTGCCAGCAGCCAAGATCTGGGCGGTCACAATGAGCAGTTCTTC.

The chain couples TRBV11-2 to TRBJ2-5, with 10 bases aligning to TRBD2. V gave up 7 bases and J gave up 3 bases; unmatched junction bases: 2. There are 13 residues in the CDR3. Germline CDR1 reads SGHAT; CDR2 reads FQNNGV. The CDR3 protein is CASTGLAEETQYF. The CDR3 DNA reads as TGTGCCAGCACCGGACTAGCGGAAGAGACCCAGTACTTC.

This clonotype was seen more than once but under ten times. The V and J genes are TRBV12-3 or TRBV12-4 and TRBJ2-3; D might be TRBD1 (6 bases). The CDR3 totals 15 residues. Trimming removed 6 bases at V and 2 bases at J, with 15 bases between. The CDR3 loop reads CASSYHREITDTQYF. The CDR3 DNA is TGTGCCAGCAGCTACCACAGGGAGATCACAGATACGCAGTATTTT.

The V and J genes are TRBV7-3 and TRBJ1-5; D remains unclear. The germline V gene encodes CDR1 SGHTA and CDR2 FQGTGA. The V gene lost 5 bases and the J gene lost 5 bases, with 10 bases spanning the gap. CDR3 length: 13 residues. The CDR3 reads CASSLTRDQPQHF. DNA for the CDR3: TGTGCCAGCAGCCTGACAAGAGATCAGCCCCAGCATTTT.

This clonotype showed up just a few times. The chain joins TRBV9 to TRBJ2-7; possible D gene TRBD1, 6 bases. V lost 4 bases and J 3 bases, leaving 26 bases between the germline ends. CDR3 length: 18 amino acids. Germline V gene lookup returns CDR1 SGDLS and CDR2 YYNGEE. Here the CDR3 reads CASSRRGRAEGSRYEQYF. The CDR3 coding sequence is TGTGCCAGCAGCAGAAGGGGGAGAGCCGAAGGATCCCGCTACGAGCAGTACTTC.

CDR3 residues: CASSYGSSGLYNEQFF. The CDR3, as DNA: TGTGCCAGCAGTTATGGATCTAGCGGGCTATACAATGAGCAGTTCTTC. The chain recombines TRBV6-5 with TRBJ2-1; 8 bases are a match to TRBD2. Losses at the gene ends were 3 bases for V and 4 bases for J; bases not matched to a gene: 8. The CDR3 length is 16 residues. Germline CDR1 is MNHEY and CDR2 is SVGAGI.

Written as DNA, the CDR3 is TGTGCCAGCAGCTTAGGATTGTCCTTCTACGAGCAGTACTTC. Its protein is CASSLGLSFYEQYF. V is TRBV7-9 and J is TRBJ2-7; no clear D gene. Germline lookup yields CDR1 SEHNR and CDR2 FQNEAQ (reference sequence). This CDR3 spans 14 amino acids. V was clipped by 1 base and J by 3 bases, with 10 bases between them.

This sequence joins TRBV20-1 and TRBJ2-2; 11 positions agree with TRBD1. CDR1 and CDR2 (germline): DFQATT, SNEGSKA (reference sequence). Trimming took 1 base from V and 3 from J; bases not matched to a gene: 1. CDR3 length: 15 residues. The CDR3: CSARGTGGYTGELFF. Written as DNA, the CDR3 is TGCAGTGCTAGAGGGACAGGGGGCTACACCGGGGAGCTGTTTTTT.

The chain combines TRBV28 with TRBJ1-4; the D is unclear. Germline CDR1 MDHEN, CDR2 SYDVKM. CDR3 size: 13 residues. The V gene lost 8 bases and the J gene lost 4 bases, with 11 bases spanning the gap. The CDR3 region is CASRNPYNEKLFF. DNA of the CDR3: TGTGCCAGCCGCAATCCTTATAATGAAAAACTGTTTTTT.

A few counts support this clonotype. V and J are TRBV7-9 and TRBJ2-3; TRBD2 agrees at 7 bases. Germline loops: CDR1 SEHNR, CDR2 FQNEAQ (reference sequence). The CDR3 runs to 14 residues. J lost 4 bases, V lost 5 bases, and 6 bases had no gene match. This chain's CDR3 is CASSPGGGADTQYF. The CDR3 DNA is TGTGCCAGCAGCCCTGGGGGGGGAGCAGATACGCAGTATTTT.

The chain recombines TRBV7-9 with TRBJ2-1, with 10 bases aligning to TRBD2. Germline values: CDR1 SEHNR, CDR2 FQNEAQ (reference sequence). V dropped 2 bases and J dropped 7; count of bases not matched to a gene: 5. The CDR3 length is 15 residues. CDR3 nucleotide sequence: TGTGCCAGCAGCTTACGGCTAGCGGGGGAGAATGAGCAGTTCTTC. It specifies CASSLRLAGENEQFF.

This chain connects TRBV9 to TRBJ1-2; 9 bases are shared with TRBD1. Looked up from germline, CDR1 is SGDLS and CDR2 is YYNGEE. The CDR3 loop spans 14 amino acids. J gave up 7 bases and V 0 bases, and 4 bases lay outside the gene matches. Here the CDR3 reads CASSVDTGGPGYTF. CDR3 coding DNA: TGTGCCAGCAGCGTAGATACAGGGGGCCCTGGCTACACCTTC.

The chain carries TRBV7-9 and TRBJ1-4; D ambiguous. V lost 0 bases, J lost 2 bases, and 4 bases lay in between. In germline, CDR1 is SEHNR, CDR2 FQNEAQ (reference sequence). This CDR3 comprises 14 residues. In DNA, the CDR3 is TGTGCCAGCAGCTTAGCGTCTACTAATGAAAAACTGTTTTTT. It is translated as CASSLASTNEKLFF.

This clonotype was recorded a few times. The chain recombines TRBV20-1 with TRBJ1-4, with unresolved D. CDR1 is DFQATT and CDR2 is SNEGSKA in the germline V gene (reference sequence). The CDR3 contains 15 residues. V was trimmed by 6 bases and J by 1 base, leaving 15 bases between them. The CDR3 is CSARKRRLTNEKLFF. The CDR3 nucleotides are TGCAGTGCCCGTAAGAGGCGGCTAACTAATGAAAAACTGTTTTTT.

This clonotype has at least ten counts. This chain connects TRBV20-1 to TRBJ2-1; D remains unclear. V gave up 3 bases and J gave up 3 bases, with 6 bases separating them. The CDR3 loop spans 12 amino acids. Germline CDR1 DFQATT, CDR2 SNEGSKA (reference sequence). The CDR3 bases are TGCAGTGCTAGTGCGGACTACAATGAGCAGTTCTTC. This translates into CSASADYNEQFF.

This clonotype has ten or more counts. The chain links TRBV10-3 to TRBJ2-1, with TRBD2 matching over 11 bases. Germline V lookup: CDR1 ENHRY, CDR2 SYGVKD. Losses at the gene ends were 6 bases for V and 4 bases for J; bases not matched to a gene: 5. The CDR3 consists of 15 residues. CDR3 nucleotides: TGTGCCATCAGCGGGACTAGCGGAACTTACAATGAGCAGTTCTTC. It codes for CAISGTSGTYNEQFF.

The rearrangement links TRBV12-3 or TRBV12-4 to TRBJ2-7, with 9 bases identical to TRBD1. V dropped 4 bases and J dropped 5; count of bases not matched to a gene: 9. This CDR3 region has 15 residues. The DNA for the CDR3 is TGTGCCAGCAGTTCACCCGGGACAGGGCACGACGAGCAGTACTTC. This sequence encodes CASSSPGTGHDEQYF.

This clonotype has more than one count but fewer than ten. V gene TRBV12-3 or TRBV12-4 combines with J gene TRBJ1-2, with TRBD1 matching over 10 bases. Trimming removed 6 bases from V and 7 bases from J; junction bases left unmatched: 5. The CDR3 extends over 13 amino acids. CDR3 coding DNA: TGTGCCAGCAGCCCCGGGACAGGGGTTGGCTACACCTTC. Translating it yields CASSPGTGVGYTF.

This clonotype showed up just a few times. V is TRBV6-1 and J is TRBJ2-1; D gene unclear. The germline CDR1 and CDR2 sequences are MNHNS and SASEGT. Trimming cost V 9 bases and J 0 bases, with 15 bases left between them. CDR3 size: 15 residues. As DNA, the CDR3 is TGTGCCAGTAGGATGGCCGGATCCTCCTACAATGAGCAGTTCTTC. Its translation: CASRMAGSSYNEQFF.

This chain uses TRBV7-9 with TRBJ2-7; D possibly corresponds to TRBD1 (5 bases). V was pared by 5 bases and J by 1 base, with 15 bases between. The CDR3 is 15 residues long. CDR1 and CDR2 (germline): SEHNR, FQNEAQ (reference sequence). The CDR3 DNA follows: TGTGCCAGCAGCCAGTGGCCGACAGAGTCCTACGAGCAGTACTTC. It is translated as CASSQWPTESYEQYF.

This clonotype was recorded at least ten times. The chain carries TRBV20-1 and TRBJ1-2; TRBD1 matches 7 bases. The CDR3 covers 13 residues. V lost 4 bases, J lost 4 bases, and 6 bases stayed unmatched. Germline V gives CDR1 DFQATT, CDR2 SNEGSKA (reference sequence). The CDR3 DNA reads as TGCAGTGCTACATTGACAGGGACCTATGGCTACACCTTC. As protein: CSATLTGTYGYTF.